This T cell receptor (beta chain) was recorded in a study of blood T cells in healthy people across ages. Notes on the study in general: The CMV status of each donor remained undetermined, and this could have confounded shifts in expanded clonotypes.

Then a second PCR, running about 7 to 11 cycles, was carried out with a sample-barcoded 5' primer and a J-beta primer mix. One entry per CDR3 protein results from TCRdb running MiXCR on the 5' RACE reads. The sample includes approximately 1.5 million distinct CDR3 sequences, about 32% seen only once; the top ten take about 10%. Those donating, healthy Caucasian individuals from Russia, were aged roughly 6 to 100. The length of the CDR3 is 14 residues. CDR1 and CDR2 (germline): SGHRS, YFSETQ. Concerning this clonotype: Antigen: not known. Mismatch with germline at one junction end may stem from a read error.

The receptor's source is a woman aged 25-40 years in good health. This chain joins TRBV5-1 and TRBJ2-3, with D uncertain. The sample consisted of blood. CDR3 sequence reads: CASSLVGIPDTRYF. The DNA for the CDR3 is TGCGCCAGCAGCTTGGTGGGGATCCCAGATACGCGGTATTTT.